This TCR beta chain was recovered during a study of blood T cell repertoires in COVID-19. Study details: The origin of the acute and convalescent COVID-19 samples was the United States, Italy and Spain. From T cells, B-cell-depleted T cells, or PBMCs came the material, which was cDNA or gDNA.

This clone appeared once. Trimming pared 6 bases from V and 5 bases from J, leaving 16 bases between. CDR1 and CDR2 (germline): MNHEY, SVGAGI. This CDR3 has 14 residues. In the authors' methods: Estimates of nucleated cell counts were drawn from the amplification of reference gene primers. Clones were sequenced by immunoSEQ multiplex PCR, and TCRdb holds only the in-frame ones, with some missing. V and J calls plus clone size are reproduced from that table; the DNA served to infer D and trimming. The sample holds 90,000 or so clones, 91% seen once. The genes are TRBV6-5 and TRBJ2-5; TRBD2 might be the D (5 bases). This TCR derives from a human donor with active COVID-19. The donor label of this sample is uncertain. The sample consisted of peripheral blood. CDR3 coding DNA: TGTGCCAGCAGGAAAGGGCGGGCAGAGGAGACCCAGTACTTC. It codes for CASRKGRAEETQYF.